This TCR beta chain came from a study of Graves' ophthalmopathy and Graves' hyperthyroidism. Study as a whole: Hyperthyroidism qualified as stable when ophthalmopathy did not develop within 18 months of follow-up.

Points from the study as a whole: Cross-validated, the 13-signature model showed 87.88%/81.08% sensitivity/specificity, and 80%/75% in the test set. In blood, most expanded thyroid clonotypes above 0.001 frequency were also detected.

There are 13 residues in the CDR3. Trimming shortened V by 5 bases and J by 7 bases, and 14 bases separated the two germline ends. Germline loops: CDR1 SGHVS, CDR2 FQNEAQ. With respect to this clonotype: What it binds is not known.

The TCR beta CDR3 regions underwent amplification from RNA transcripts. The workflow started with a first-round RT-PCR run with HTBI primers and then moved on to a second-round multiplex PCR. TCRdb processed the multiplex PCR reads anew with MiXCR; each CDR3 protein has one entry. This table holds about 1.1 million distinct CDR3 sequences, about 35% found once. This clonotype was obtained from an adult man with Graves' hyperthyroidism. V and J are TRBV7-8 and TRBJ2-5, with a possible D match to TRBD2 (6 bases). Material for sequencing was peripheral blood or thyroid tissue (not recorded which). The CDR3 loop reads CASSRSSEGTQYF. The CDR3 DNA is TGTGCCAGCAGCCGATCGTCGGAGGGGACCCAGTACTTC.